Presented here are 29 T cell receptor beta chains from one specimen sequenced in a study of blood T cell repertoires in COVID-19. Assay: immunoSEQ multiplex PCR; the TCRdb copy retains only in-frame clones and omits some. Found here are roughly 81,000 clones, almost 85% of them singletons; the top ten hold about 10%. The material sequenced was peripheral blood. These receptors originate from a man aged 60 to 69 with acute or convalescent COVID-19.

The V call is TRBV5-1, the J call TRBJ1-1; D not certain. The CDR3 length is 13 residues. Germline CDR1 reads SGHRS; CDR2 reads YFSETQ. With 0 bases removed from V and 9 bases from J, the gap between germline ends came to 12 bases. CDR3: CASSLDGDSQAFF. The CDR3 DNA is TGCGCCAGCAGCTTGGACGGGGATTCGCAAGCTTTCTTT. The variable domain in full, with the rest retrieved from reference TRBV5-1 and TRBJ1-1, is KAGVTQTPRYLIKTRGQQVTLSCSPISGHRSVSWYQQTPGQGLQFLFEYFSETQRNKGNFPGRFSGRQFSNSRSEMNVSTLELGDSALYLCASSLDGDSQAFFGQGTRLTVV.

The genes are TRBV7-9 and TRBJ1-2; perhaps TRBD1 as D (5 bases). V was trimmed by 5 bases and J by 12 bases, leaving 16 bases between them. Germline V gene data show CDR1 as SEHNR and CDR2 as FQNEAQ (reference sequence). The CDR3 is 12 residues long. The CDR3 reads CASSSVSGAHTF. In DNA, the CDR3 is TGTGCCAGCAGCAGTGTTAGCGGGGCTCACACCTTC.

This clone appeared a single time. V usage is TRBV9 and J usage is TRBJ1-6, with D maybe TRBD1 (5 bases). Germline V gives CDR1 SGDLS, CDR2 YYNGEE. This CDR3 has 17 amino acids. V lost 0 bases and J lost 5, with 15 bases in between. This CDR3 is CASSVDGRGAHNSPLHF. CDR3 DNA: TGTGCCAGCAGCGTAGACGGGAGGGGTGCCCATAATTCACCCCTCCACTTT.

The chain employs TRBV10-3 and TRBJ2-1; TRBD2 aligns across 13 bases. The CDR3 sequence is 12 residues long. CDR1 is ENHRY and CDR2 is SYGVKD in the germline V gene. J gave up 14 bases and V 2 bases, and 0 bases lay outside the gene matches. DNA for the CDR3: TGTGCCATCAGTGAGGGGACTAGCGGGAAGTTCTTC. Translated, it gives CAISEGTSGKFF.

The V call is TRBV14, the J call TRBJ1-3; D uncertain. Germline V gene data show CDR1 as SGHDN and CDR2 as FVKESK. Trimming took 11 bases from V and 4 from J, leaving 9 bases between them. The CDR3 has 11 amino acids. CDR3 sequence: CAPERGNTIYF. In DNA, the CDR3 is TGTGCCCCTGAGCGGGGAAACACCATATATTTT.

The chain employs TRBV19 and TRBJ2-1, with TRBD2 matching 8 bases. The germline CDR1 and CDR2 sequences are LNHDA and SQIVND (reference sequence). Germline trimming cut 10 bases from V and 3 bases from J; bases unmatched to any gene: 11. The CDR3 runs 15 residues. The CDR3 DNA reads TGTGCCACCGCGGCAGCGGGAGAATACTACAATGAGCAGTTCTTC. It encodes CATAAAGEYYNEQFF.

The CDR3 loop is CAINPGNSGNTIYF. The CDR3 DNA sequence: TGTGCCATCAACCCAGGCAACTCTGGAAACACCATATATTTT. The V call is TRBV10-3, the J call TRBJ1-3, with unresolved D. CDR1 and CDR2 (germline): ENHRY, SYGVKD. V was shortened by 7 bases and J by 0 bases, with 10 bases between the two germline ends. The CDR3 loop spans 14 amino acids.

The gene calls are TRBV5-4 and TRBJ2-6; D unresolved. Between the trimmed V and J ends, which lost 2 bases and 0 bases, there was a span of 6 bases. CDR1 and CDR2 from the germline V gene are SGHNT and YYREEE (reference sequence). The CDR3 consists of 15 residues. CDR3 sequence: CASSLWASGANVLTF. The CDR3, as DNA: TGTGCCAGCAGCTTATGGGCCTCTGGGGCCAACGTCCTGACTTTC.

The chain uses TRBV7-8 and TRBJ1-6; a weak D match, TRBD1 (5 bases). Germline CDR1 SGHVS, CDR2 FQNEAQ. The CDR3 runs to 17 residues. The V gene lost 1 base and the J gene lost 7 bases, with 17 bases spanning the gap. The CDR3 bases are TGTGCCAGCAGCTTAGTCCCACCCACAGGCGGAAATTCACCCCTCCACTTT. Translating it yields CASSLVPPTGGNSPLHF.

This sequence joins TRBV2 and TRBJ2-3; D is undetermined. V lost 2 bases and J 5 bases, leaving 8 bases between the germline ends. This CDR3 comprises 13 residues. CDR1 and CDR2 (germline): SNHLY, FYNNEI. In DNA, the CDR3 is TGTGCCAGCAGTGAACCCCCGGTAGATACGCAGTATTTT. Amino acid sequence: CASSEPPVDTQYF. The full variable domain, rest sourced from reference TRBV2 and TRBJ2-3, is EPEVTQTPSHQVTQMGQEVILRCVPISNHLYFYWYRQILGQKVEFLVSFYNNEISEKSEIFDDQFSVERPDGSNFTLKIRSTKLEDSAMYFCASSEPPVDTQYFGPGTRLTVL.

This clone was picked up a small number of times. CDR3 region: CASSEQGGDYGYTF. Written as DNA, the CDR3 is TGTGCCAGCAGTGAACAGGGAGGAGACTATGGCTACACCTTC. V and J are TRBV2 and TRBJ1-2; perhaps TRBD1 as D (5 bases). CDR3 length: 14 residues. Looked up from germline, CDR1 is SNHLY and CDR2 is FYNNEI. The ends were cut back, 2 bases at V and 3 bases at J, with 10 bases in the middle.

The rearrangement joins TRBV28 to TRBJ1-5; maybe TRBD1 (6 bases). V was trimmed by 6 bases and J by 5 bases, leaving 26 bases between them. The length of the CDR3 is 18 residues. The germline V gene encodes CDR1 MDHEN and CDR2 SYDVKM. CDR3 DNA: TGTGCCAGCAGCAGAATTACAGGGTACCAGATCCTTGATCAGCCCCAGCATTTT. Translation gives CASSRITGYQILDQPQHF. The variable domain in full, with the rest retrieved from reference TRBV28 and TRBJ1-5, is DVKVTQSSRYLVKRTGEKVFLECVQDMDHENMFWYRQDPGLGLRLIYFSYDVKMKEKGDIPEGYSVSREKKERFSLILESASTNQTSMYLCASSRITGYQILDQPQHFGDGTRLSIL.

This rearrangement joins TRBV7-2 to TRBJ2-6, with a tentative D call TRBD1 (6 bases). Germline values: CDR1 SGHTA, CDR2 FQGNSA. CDR3 size: 17 residues. V was clipped by 5 bases and J by 1 base, with 15 bases between them. The CDR3 protein is CASSPGHPLSGANVLTF. The CDR3, as DNA: TGTGCCAGCAGCCCGGGACACCCTCTTTCTGGGGCCAACGTCCTGACTTTC.

The J gene is TRBJ2-7, the V gene TRBV11-2, with 9 bases fitting TRBD2. The CDR3 loop spans 15 amino acids. Trimming cost V 2 bases and J 2 bases; bases outside gene matches: 4. Germline CDR1 SGHAT, CDR2 FQNNGV. The CDR3 sequence is CASSLSSGRAYEQYF. In DNA form, the CDR3 reads TGTGCCAGCAGCTTAAGTAGCGGGAGAGCCTACGAGCAGTACTTC.

The rearrangement uses TRBV12-3 or TRBV12-4 and TRBJ1-2; 10 positions match TRBD1. This CDR3 spans 13 amino acids. V was pared by 5 bases and J by 7 bases, with 4 bases of the junction left unmatched. The CDR3 reads CASSGTGERGYTF. The CDR3 DNA follows: TGTGCCAGCAGTGGGACAGGGGAACGTGGCTACACCTTC.

This clone was counted only a few times. The chain uses TRBV11-3 and TRBJ1-1; no clear D gene. The V gene's germline CDR1 is SGHNT and CDR2 YENEEA. Trimming pared 5 bases from V and 0 bases from J, leaving 7 bases between. The CDR3 runs to 13 residues. The DNA for the CDR3 is TGTGCCAGCAGCGGCTTGATGAACACTGAAGCTTTCTTT. It specifies CASSGLMNTEAFF.

The chain has TRBV4-2 and TRBJ1-1; 8 bases are a match to TRBD1. CDR3 length equals 15 residues. J lost 4 bases, V lost 2 bases, and 6 bases had no gene match. Germline CDR1 LGHNA, CDR2 YNFKEQ. The CDR3 region is CASSQPGGLGTEAFF. Here the CDR3 DNA reads TGTGCCAGCAGCCAACCAGGGGGCCTGGGCACTGAAGCTTTCTTT.

This clone was observed once. This rearrangement joins TRBV25-1 to TRBJ1-4, with D uncertain. Germline loops: CDR1 MGHDK, CDR2 SYGVNS. The CDR3 length is 16 residues. V lost 6 bases to trimming and J lost 0 bases, with 14 bases between them. CDR3 protein: CASSLRGLTTNEKLFF. The CDR3 nucleotides are TGTGCCAGCAGCTTACGAGGACTTACAACTAATGAAAAACTGTTTTTT. The full variable domain, rest sourced from reference TRBV25-1 and TRBJ1-4, is EADIYQTPRYLVIGTGKKITLECSQTMGHDKMYWYQQDPGMELHLIHYSYGVNSTEKGDLSSESTVSRIRTEHFPLTLESARPSHTSQYLCASSLRGLTTNEKLFFGSGTQLSVL.

The chain links TRBV6-2 or TRBV6-3 to TRBJ2-1; D ambiguous. CDR1 MNHEY and CDR2 SVGEGT come from the germline V gene. This CDR3 is 13 amino acids long. The V gene lost 2 bases and the J gene lost 4 bases, with 6 bases spanning the gap. This CDR3 is CASSYVAYNEQFF. Written as DNA, the CDR3 is TGTGCCAGCAGTTACGTGGCTTACAATGAGCAGTTCTTC.

This clone was recorded once. The chain carries TRBV4-3 and TRBJ2-7; 11 nucleotides line up with TRBD2. This CDR3 region has 18 residues. Germline CDR1 reads LGHNA; CDR2 reads YSLEER. J was trimmed by 0 bases and V by 0 bases; bases with no gene match: 7. Written as DNA, the CDR3 is TGCGCCAGCAGCCAAGATTTGACTAGCGGGGTCGTCTCCTACGAGCAGTACTTC. Its translation: CASSQDLTSGVVSYEQYF.

The rearrangement uses TRBV6-5 and TRBJ1-2; the D gene is possibly TRBD1 (5 bases). V lost 4 bases and J 5 bases, leaving 14 bases between the germline ends. Germline V gives CDR1 MNHEY, CDR2 SVGAGI. This CDR3 has 14 amino acids. The CDR3 sequence is CASSFRRDGYGYTF. CDR3 DNA sequence: TGTGCCAGCAGTTTCCGCAGGGATGGTTATGGCTACACCTTC.

The chain couples TRBV4-1 to TRBJ1-4; D unclear. Trimming removed 4 bases at V and 6 bases at J, with 12 bases between. This CDR3 spans 14 amino acids. CDR1 and CDR2 from the germline V gene are MGHRA and YSYEKL. Here the CDR3 DNA reads TGCGCCAGCAGCCCTGGGAGATTAGATGAAAAACTGTTTTTT. It yields the protein CASSPGRLDEKLFF.

Concerning this clone itself: Mismatch with germline at one junction end may stem from a read error. The rearrangement links TRBV6-2 or TRBV6-3 to TRBJ2-5; a weak D match, TRBD2 (6 bases). CDR1 MNHEY and CDR2 SVGEGT come from the germline V gene. This CDR3 has 16 amino acids. CDR3 sequence (DNA): TGTGCCAGCACTTACGGGACTTCCAACACACAAGAGACCCAGTACTTC. Its translation is CASTYGTSNTQETQYF.

This chain connects TRBV7-3 to TRBJ2-3, with no clear D. Germline values: CDR1 SGHTA, CDR2 FQGTGA. V gave up 2 bases and J gave up 9 bases, with 9 bases separating them. The CDR3 is made up of 12 amino acids. The CDR3 DNA follows: TGTGCCAGCAGCTTAGGTTCCGGGACGCAGTATTTT. Translating gives CASSLGSGTQYF.

The chain carries TRBV18 and TRBJ2-7, with D tentatively TRBD1 (6 bases). The CDR3 runs 13 residues. V lost 3 bases and J 7 bases, leaving 13 bases between the germline ends. The germline CDR1 and CDR2 sequences are KGHSH and LQKENI. CDR3 amino acids: CASSPALRGEQYF. Here the CDR3 DNA reads TGTGCCAGCTCACCGGCCCTCAGGGGTGAGCAGTACTTC.

The gene calls are TRBV5-1 and TRBJ1-2; TRBD1 matches at 9 bases. This CDR3 has 14 amino acids. Germline-derived CDR1 and CDR2 are SGHRS and YFSETQ. V was pared by 4 bases and J by 7 bases, with 8 bases of the junction left unmatched. The CDR3 DNA sequence: TGCGCCAGCAGCCCCGGGACAGGGCCGAGTGGCTACACCTTC. It codes for CASSPGTGPSGYTF.

This clone was seen a single time. The V gene is TRBV4-3, the J gene TRBJ1-2; D ambiguous. This CDR3 is 15 amino acids long. The germline gives CDR1 LGHNA, CDR2 YSLEER. V shed 4 bases and J shed 4 bases, with 16 bases lying between them. The CDR3 DNA is TGCGCCAGCAGCCCTCAGCTGGGAGGATCCTATGGCTACACCTTC. It yields the protein CASSPQLGGSYGYTF.

The V gene is TRBV10-3, the J gene TRBJ1-5; no definite D call. Trimming pared 6 bases from V and 0 bases from J, leaving 9 bases between. This CDR3 region has 14 residues. Germline V gene lookup returns CDR1 ENHRY and CDR2 SYGVKD. The CDR3 region is CAIRDTDSNQPQHF. In nucleotides, the CDR3 is TGTGCCATCAGAGACACAGATAGCAATCAGCCCCAGCATTTT.

This chain connects TRBV7-2 to TRBJ2-2; 7 bases are a match to TRBD2. CDR3 length equals 16 residues. The V gene's germline CDR1 is SGHTA and CDR2 FQGNSA. V lost 4 bases and J lost 1; bases outside the gene matches: 6. CDR3 coding DNA: TGTGCCAGCAGCTATAAAGCGGGGCTGAACACCGGGGAGCTGTTTTTT. Amino acid sequence: CASSYKAGLNTGELFF.